One sample yielded the 29 T cell receptor beta chains listed below, sequenced in a study of molecular identifiers for immune sequencing clone quantification. TCRdb recomputed calls from the PCR reads with MiXCR, one row per CDR3 protein. Of approximately 550,000 distinct CDR3 sequences listed, about 21% were seen once; the top ten hold around 0.86%. The sequenced material came from naive CD8+ T cells from blood, with Jurkat cell RNA spiked in. As for subset: FACS-sorted CD8+CD4-CCR7+CD45RA+ naive T cells. These receptors originate from a human donor in good health. Some libraries in this study had Jurkat cell RNA spiked in.

This clonotype was seen many times. V gene TRBV6-2 or TRBV6-3 combines with J gene TRBJ2-7; D could derive from TRBD1 or TRBD2 (5 bases each). Germline CDR1 is MNHEY and CDR2 is SVGEGT. V lost 7 bases and J lost 9, with 16 bases in between. This CDR3 comprises 12 residues. The CDR3: CASTRDPSRQYF. CDR3 in DNA: TGTGCCAGCACCCGGGACCCCAGTCGGCAGTACTTC.

This clonotype was seen ten or more times. As DNA, the CDR3 is TGCAGCGTTTTGGACAGGAACCACGAGCAGTACTTC. This sequence encodes CSVLDRNHEQYF. The chain is built from TRBV29-1 and TRBJ2-7; the match to TRBD1 covers 7 bases. Trimming cost V 5 bases and J 5 bases; bases outside gene matches: 6. Germline CDR1 is SQVTM and CDR2 is ANQGSEA. The CDR3 is 12 amino acids.

The chain employs TRBV27 and TRBJ2-5, with 13 bases that match TRBD2. The trim removed 5 bases at V and 4 bases at J, leaving 4 bases unmatched. The CDR3 consists of 15 residues. The germline V gene has CDR1 MNHEY and CDR2 SMNVEV (reference sequence). CDR3 coding DNA: TGTGCCAGCAGTCCAGGGACTAGCGGGACAGAGACCCAGTACTTC. Amino acids: CASSPGTSGTETQYF.

This clonotype was observed many times. The rearrangement joins TRBV5-1 to TRBJ1-5; D unresolved. Germline CDR1 is SGHRS and CDR2 is YFSETQ. With 0 bases removed from V and 1 base from J, the gap between germline ends came to 14 bases. CDR3 size: 17 residues. The CDR3 coding sequence is TGCGCCAGCAGCTTGGTAGAGGCTGGGCGGAGCAATCAGCCCCAGCATTTT. This encodes CASSLVEAGRSNQPQHF.

V usage is TRBV12-3 or TRBV12-4 and J usage is TRBJ2-3; 12 nucleotides match TRBD1. V lost 5 bases to trimming and J lost 6 bases; unmatched junction nucleotides: 6. CDR3 length: 15 amino acids. The DNA for the CDR3 is TGTGCCAGCAGTCTGACGGGACAGGGGGCGGATACGCAGTATTTT. It specifies CASSLTGQGADTQYF.

This sequence joins TRBV7-2 and TRBJ2-1; 16 bases are a match to TRBD2. The CDR3 sequence is 19 residues long. V lost 4 bases, J lost 3 bases, and 9 bases stayed unmatched. Germline values: CDR1 SGHTA, CDR2 FQGNSA. CDR3 nucleotide sequence: TGTGCCAGCAGCTCCCTAGGGACTAGCGGGGGGGCGGGCTACAATGAGCAGTTCTTC. Translating gives CASSSLGTSGGAGYNEQFF.

About this clonotype itself: Compared with germline, one end of the junction differs, possibly owing to a read error. This chain connects TRBV5-3 to TRBJ2-3; tentative D call: TRBD2 (5 bases). TRBV5-3 is an ORF for which the function is uncertain. This CDR3 is 12 amino acids long. The CDR3 sequence is CASGEGTDMQYF. The CDR3, as DNA: TGTGCCAGCGGGGAAGGCACAGATATGCAGTATTTT.

Many counts were recorded for this clonotype. For the CDR3, the DNA is TGTGCCAGCAGCCGCGTTGAAGACCCCTCCTACGAGCAGTACTTC. Translation: CASSRVEDPSYEQYF. The chain links TRBV5-6 to TRBJ2-7; D not resolved. V was shortened by 4 bases and J by 0 bases, with 14 bases between the two germline ends. The CDR3 is made up of 15 amino acids. Germline CDR1 reads SGHDT; CDR2 reads YYEEEE. The full variable domain, rest sourced from reference TRBV5-6 and TRBJ2-7, is DAGVTQSPTHLIKTRGQQVTLRCSPKSGHDTVSWYQQALGQGPQFIFQYYEEEERQRGNFPDRFSGHQFPNYSSELNVNALLLGDSALYLCASSRVEDPSYEQYFGPGTRLTVT.

This sequence joins TRBV5-8 and TRBJ2-5, with 7 nucleotides matching TRBD2. The V gene end was trimmed by 0 bases and the J gene end by 3 bases; junction bases not matched to a gene: 8. The germline gives CDR1 SGHTS, CDR2 YDEGEE. The CDR3 sequence is 16 residues long. The CDR3 DNA reads TGTGCCAGCAGCTTGGGCTCCCGGGACTACAAAGAGACCCAGTACTTC. As protein: CASSLGSRDYKETQYF.

This clonotype was found many times. This chain connects TRBV12-3 or TRBV12-4 to TRBJ2-5; 14 bases align to TRBD2. J was trimmed by 9 bases and V by 5 bases; bases with no gene match: 14. This CDR3 is 17 amino acids long. Here the CDR3 DNA reads TGTGCCAGCAGTCCGGGGACTAGCGGGAGTTCATGGGGAGCCCAGTACTTC. Residues: CASSPGTSGSSWGAQYF.

The chain is built from TRBV13 and TRBJ2-5; D not certain. The CDR3 totals 15 residues. V gave up 5 bases and J gave up 5 bases, with 18 bases separating them. Germline CDR1 is PRHDT and CDR2 is FYEKMQ (reference sequence). For the CDR3, the DNA is TGTGCCAGCAGCCCCTTTAAGGGTCGGATGGAGACCCAGTACTTC. It yields the protein CASSPFKGRMETQYF. Variable domain in full (rest from reference TRBV13 and TRBJ2-5): AAGVIQSPRHLIKEKRETATLKCYPIPRHDTVYWYQQGPGQDPQFLISFYEKMQSDKGSIPDRFSAQQFSDYHSELNMSSLELGDSALYFCASSPFKGRMETQYFGPGTRLLVL.

This chain connects TRBV19 to TRBJ2-4, with TRBD1 matching over 9 bases. The CDR3 has 16 amino acids. CDR1 is LNHDA and CDR2 is SQIVND in the germline V gene (reference sequence). Trimming at V came to 5 bases and at J to 6 bases, leaving 11 bases not matched to a gene. The CDR3 loop reads CASSFGTGFPTNIQYF. The DNA of the CDR3 is TGTGCCAGTAGTTTTGGGACAGGGTTTCCCACAAACATTCAGTACTTC. Drawing the rest from reference TRBV19 and TRBJ2-4, the complete variable domain is DGGITQSPKYLFRKEGQNVTLSCEQNLNHDAMYWYRQDPGQGLRLIYYSQIVNDFQKGDIAEGYSVSREKKESFPLTVTSAQKNPTAFYLCASSFGTGFPTNIQYFGAGTRLSVL.

This chain uses TRBV19 with TRBJ1-5, with D tentatively TRBD1 (5 bases). The germline V gene has CDR1 LNHDA and CDR2 SQIVND (reference sequence). V lost 5 bases to trimming and J lost 0 bases, with 14 bases between them. The CDR3 loop spans 16 amino acids. Here the CDR3 reads CASSVTGTVSNQPQHF. CDR3 nucleotide sequence: TGTGCCAGTAGTGTTACCGGGACGGTTAGCAATCAGCCCCAGCATTTT.

This clonotype was observed a handful of times. The chain couples TRBV6-5 to TRBJ2-2; D ambiguous. The CDR3 has 14 amino acids. V was clipped by 2 bases and J by 3 bases, with 7 bases between them. Germline V gene sequence: CDR1 MNHEY, CDR2 SVGAGI. CDR3 in DNA: TGTGCCAGCAGTTACGGTGGATACACCGGGGAGCTGTTTTTT. Encoded protein: CASSYGGYTGELFF.

The genes are TRBV7-6 and TRBJ2-7; D is unclear. The V and J ends lost 5 bases and 2 bases respectively, with 19 bases between them. The germline V gene encodes CDR1 SGHVS and CDR2 FNYEAQ. CDR3 length: 16 residues. CDR3 nucleotides: TGTGCCAGCAGCGCCCCCCGGACGGCTCTCACCTACGAGCAGTACTTC. This codes for CASSAPRTALTYEQYF. Complete variable domain (other parts from reference TRBV7-6 and TRBJ2-7): GAGVSQSPRYKVTKRGQDVALRCDPISGHVSLYWYRQALGQGPEFLTYFNYEAQQDKSGLPNDRFSAERPEGSISTLTIQRTEQRDSAMYRCASSAPRTALTYEQYFGPGTRLTVT.

V gene TRBV11-1 combines with J gene TRBJ1-1; D gene uncertain. The V end was cut by 8 bases, the J end by 3 bases, with 10 bases between. In germline, CDR1 is SGHAT, CDR2 FQDESV (reference sequence). This CDR3 comprises 12 residues. The DNA for the CDR3 is TGTGCCAGCTGCCCGGGGTACACTGAAGCTTTCTTT. Protein sequence: CASCPGYTEAFF.

This clonotype was seen a handful of times. The chain employs TRBV12-3 or TRBV12-4 and TRBJ1-1; D perhaps matches TRBD1 (5 bases). Trimming removed 4 bases at V and 5 bases at J, with 17 bases between. This CDR3 region has 15 residues. CDR3 nucleotide sequence: TGTGCCAGCAGTTCCGGCGGGGGTTGGGGGACTGAAGCTTTCTTT. It is translated as CASSSGGGWGTEAFF.

The sample holds a few counts of this clonotype. This chain joins TRBV9 and TRBJ2-3, with D unclear. The CDR3 covers 15 residues. The germline V gene encodes CDR1 SGDLS and CDR2 YYNGEE. Trimming stripped 3 bases from V and 2 bases from J, with 13 bases between. The CDR3 nucleotides read TGTGCCAGCAGCGGTGGGCAGACAAACACAGATACGCAGTATTTT. This gives the protein CASSGGQTNTDTQYF. The full variable domain, completed using reference TRBV9 and TRBJ2-3, is DSGVTQTPKHLITATGQRVTLRCSPRSGDLSVYWYQQSLDQGLQFLIQYYNGEERAKGNILERFSAQQFPDLHSELNLSSLELGDSALYFCASSGGQTNTDTQYFGPGTRLTVL.

This clonotype has ten or more counts. The chain joins TRBV6-2 or TRBV6-3 to TRBJ1-1; D is uncertain. The V gene lost 2 bases and the J gene lost 7 bases, with 14 bases spanning the gap. CDR1 MNHEY and CDR2 SVGEGT come from the germline V gene. This CDR3 spans 14 amino acids. The CDR3 DNA is TGTGCCAGCAGTTACGGGTTGGGTGTACGTGAAGCTTTCTTT. This codes for CASSYGLGVREAFF.

In its sample, this clonotype was seen a few times. Here the CDR3 reads CAWSRLADGYEQFF. In nucleotides, the CDR3 is TGTGCCTGGAGCAGACTAGCGGACGGATATGAGCAGTTCTTC. The chain has TRBV30 and TRBJ2-1, with 9 bases lining up with TRBD2. Looked up from germline, CDR1 is GTSNPN and CDR2 is SVGIG (reference sequence). The CDR3 loop spans 14 amino acids. Trimming removed 3 bases from V and 8 bases from J; junction bases left unmatched: 8.

The chain has TRBV19 and TRBJ2-2; D ambiguous. There are 12 residues in the CDR3. Germline loops: CDR1 LNHDA, CDR2 SQIVND (reference sequence). The V gene lost 4 bases and the J gene lost 4 bases, with 4 bases spanning the gap. CDR3 region: CASSKSTGELFF. CDR3 DNA: TGTGCCAGTAGTAAAAGCACCGGGGAGCTGTTTTTT. Supplemented by reference TRBV19 and TRBJ2-2, the full variable domain reads DGGITQSPKYLFRKEGQNVTLSCEQNLNHDAMYWYRQDPGQGLRLIYYSQIVNDFQKGDIAEGYSVSREKKESFPLTVTSAQKNPTAFYLCASSKSTGELFFGEGSRLTVL.

This clonotype was detected ten times or more. V and J are TRBV6-2 or TRBV6-3 and TRBJ2-3; maybe TRBD2 (5 bases). Trimming took 7 bases from V and 7 from J, leaving 12 bases between them. The CDR3 length is 12 residues. CDR1 is MNHEY, CDR2 SVGEGT, per germline. CDR3 region: CASTGLRNTQYF. CDR3 sequence (DNA): TGTGCCAGCACAGGACTGAGAAATACGCAGTATTTT.

The chain carries TRBV4-3 and TRBJ1-4; 9 bases line up with TRBD1. From germline, CDR1 is LGHNA and CDR2 YSLEER. V dropped 0 bases and J dropped 7; count of bases not matched to a gene: 6. The length of the CDR3 is 16 residues. CDR3 region: CASSQDRGQGGEKLFF. DNA for the CDR3: TGCGCCAGCAGCCAAGATAGGGGACAGGGTGGTGAAAAACTGTTTTTT.

For this clonotype: The junction and the germline gene differ at one end; a read error may be behind it. The V call is TRBV27, the J call TRBJ2-7; no reliable D call. This CDR3 contains 14 residues. Per the germline V gene, CDR1 is MNHEY and CDR2 is SMNVEV (reference sequence). The CDR3: CASGLIGSSGEQYF. The CDR3 DNA reads TGTGCCAGCGGTTTAATCGGCAGTTCAGGAGAGCAGTACTTC.

A word on this clonotype: One end of the junction fails to match germline, which may point to a read error. The chain combines TRBV5-6 with TRBJ1-2; 10 bases map to TRBD1. The germline V gene encodes CDR1 SGHDT and CDR2 YYEEEE. There are 16 residues in the CDR3. For the CDR3, the DNA is TGTGCCAGCAGCTTGTGGGACAGGGGTCCAGTGGATGGCTTCACCTTC. It codes for CASSLWDRGPVDGFTF.

J is TRBJ2-1 and V is TRBV3-1; the D is unclear. This CDR3 has 14 amino acids. V lost 2 bases to trimming and J lost 10 bases, with 15 bases between them. CDR1 is LGHDT and CDR2 is YNNKEL in the germline V gene (reference sequence). The CDR3 loop reads CASSQSLKLGEQFF. The CDR3 DNA follows: TGTGCCAGCAGCCAATCTCTAAAACTGGGAGAGCAGTTCTTC.

The rearrangement uses TRBV7-6 and TRBJ1-2; D unresolved. Germline assignment: CDR1 SGHVS and CDR2 FNYEAQ. The CDR3 has 14 residues. V lost 5 bases and J lost 1, with 11 bases in between. The chain's CDR3 is CASSGQANNYGYTF. DNA of the CDR3: TGTGCCAGCAGCGGCCAGGCCAATAACTATGGCTACACCTTC.

This clonotype was counted only a few times. The chain couples TRBV6-6 to TRBJ2-7; 7 bases map to TRBD2. Per germline, CDR1 MNHNY and CDR2 SVGAGI (reference sequence). This CDR3 has 14 residues. V shed 0 bases, J shed 6 bases, and the junction held 5 bases outside the gene matches. The CDR3 nucleotides read TGTGCCAGCAGTTACTCCAAACTAGCGACCGAGCAGTACTTC. Encoded protein: CASSYSKLATEQYF.

Comment on this clonotype: This sequence may be a read error, since a much larger clone differs from it by one base. V usage is TRBV6-1 and J usage is TRBJ1-1; unclear D gene. Per germline, CDR1 MNHNS and CDR2 SASEGT. V was trimmed by 4 bases and J by 5 bases, leaving 14 bases between them. The CDR3 is 14 residues long. The CDR3 DNA follows: TGTGCCAGCAGTGTAGCAATAGGCGGGACTGAAGCTTTCTTT. Translation gives CASSVAIGGTEAFF.